This entry is about one TCR beta chain. Its specificity is not known. Germline-derived CDR1 and CDR2 are LNHDA and SQIVND (reference sequence). J lost 7 bases, V lost 2 bases, and 8 bases had no gene match. CDR3 size: 15 residues. The entry originates in a study of vaccination and CD4 T cells after COVID-19. Oncomine TCR Beta short-read sequencing was applied to DNA from cultured CD4+ T cells. MiXCR, applied by TCRdb to the PCR reads, yields one record per CDR3 protein. The sample holds about 13,000 distinct CDR3 sequences, under 75% seen once. Specified treatment: approximately 10-day PBMC culture with coronavirus spike peptide pools or control peptides (ViraFEST assay).

The clonotype comes from a human donor who had recovered from COVID-19. The chain employs TRBV19 and TRBJ1-2, with TRBD1 identical over 9 bases. The source material was CD4+ T cells from blood, cultured in vitro. CDR3 sequence: CASSILQGAAVGYTF. CDR3 DNA sequence: TGTGCCAGTAGTATATTACAGGGGGCGGCAGTTGGCTACACCTTC.